These 30 T cell receptor beta chains were sequenced from one sample in a study of a mutant IDH1 vaccine in newly diagnosed glioma. The time point denotes: week 11, during vaccination. Every vaccine dose comprised 300 ug of mutant IDH1 20-mer peptide plus topical imiquimod. Produced via immunoSEQ multiplex PCR; TCRdb's table is partial and in-frame only. Of approximately 25,000 clones in the sample, around 77% were seen once. The antigens these receptors bind are not known. Sequencing used PBMCs, obtained from a glioma patient whose treatment included an IDH1 peptide vaccine. The source is a woman aged 18-35 years with glioma.

The chain's CDR3 is CASSQDGAGGPYNEQFF. Written as DNA, the CDR3 is TGTGCCAGCAGCCAAGATGGGGCGGGGGGACCCTACAATGAGCAGTTCTTC. The V gene is TRBV14, the J gene TRBJ2-1, with 8 bases fitting TRBD2. Germline CDR1 reads SGHDN; CDR2 reads FVKESK. With V trimmed by 0 bases and J by 2 bases, 6 bases remained unmatched. CDR3 length equals 17 residues. Full variable domain (outside the CDR3, taken from reference TRBV14 and TRBJ2-1): EAGVTQFPSHSVIEKGQTVTLRCDPISGHDNLYWYRRVMGKEIKFLLHFVKESKQDESGMPNNRFLAERTGGTYSTLKVQPAELEDSGVYFCASSQDGAGGPYNEQFFGPGTRLTVL.

The genes are TRBV10-3 and TRBJ1-1; no clear D gene. The CDR3 sequence is 12 residues long. Trimming cost V 3 bases and J 10 bases, with 12 bases left between them. Germline V lookup: CDR1 ENHRY, CDR2 SYGVKD. The CDR3 loop is CAISDNTNRAFF. CDR3 DNA sequence: TGTGCCATCAGTGACAACACTAACAGAGCTTTCTTT.

The chain employs TRBV30 and TRBJ2-1; 8 bases line up with TRBD2. The germline gives CDR1 GTSNPN, CDR2 SVGIG (reference sequence). V shed 0 bases, J shed 7 bases, and the junction held 8 bases outside the gene matches. CDR3 length equals 15 residues. The CDR3 DNA follows: TGTGCCTGGAGTGTACGGGGACTAGTCAAAAATGAGCAGTTCTTC. Translating gives CAWSVRGLVKNEQFF.

The DNA of the CDR3 is TGCGCCAGCAGCCGAGGGAGCTCTGGAAACACCATATATTTT. Its protein is CASSRGSSGNTIYF. The rearrangement links TRBV4-1 to TRBJ1-3; D unresolved. The germline V and J ends were trimmed by 4 bases and 0 bases, with 7 bases remaining between them. CDR1 and CDR2 from the germline V gene are MGHRA and YSYEKL. The CDR3 has 14 residues.

This sequence joins TRBV28 and TRBJ1-5; no clear D gene. Germline V gene lookup returns CDR1 MDHEN and CDR2 SYDVKM. The CDR3 consists of 12 residues. The V end was cut by 10 bases, the J end by 0 bases, with 7 bases between. The CDR3 region has the DNA TGTGCCACGAAATATAGCAATCAGCCCCAGCATTTT. It translates to CATKYSNQPQHF. Together with reference TRBV28 and TRBJ1-5, the CDR3 gives the full variable domain: DVKVTQSSRYLVKRTGEKVFLECVQDMDHENMFWYRQDPGLGLRLIYFSYDVKMKEKGDIPEGYSVSREKKERFSLILESASTNQTSMYLCATKYSNQPQHFGDGTRLSIL.

V is TRBV7-9 and J is TRBJ2-5, with 7 bases matching TRBD1. This CDR3 has 16 amino acids. The junction had 15 bases not matched to a gene; V was cut back by 5 bases and J by 6 bases. CDR1 and CDR2 (germline): SEHNR, FQNEAQ (reference sequence). CDR3 region: CASSHPGTVTIKTQYF. The CDR3 nucleotides read TGTGCCAGCAGCCATCCCGGGACAGTGACAATAAAGACCCAGTACTTC.

The CDR3 region has the DNA TGCAGCGTCCTCCCGGGACACATCACAGATACGCAGTATTTT. This sequence encodes CSVLPGHITDTQYF. The rearrangement uses TRBV29-1 and TRBJ2-3, with a weak D call TRBD1 (6 bases). Trimming removed 6 bases at V and 2 bases at J, with 15 bases between. The germline CDR1 and CDR2 sequences are SQVTM and ANQGSEA. This CDR3 is 14 amino acids long.

The chain combines TRBV6-1 with TRBJ2-7; D unresolved. V lost 7 bases, J lost 0 bases, and 16 bases lay in between. This CDR3 comprises 15 residues. Looked up from germline, CDR1 is MNHNS and CDR2 is SASEGT. Here the CDR3 DNA reads TGTGCCAGCACCCTTGAGGACCTAAGCTCCTACGAGCAGTACTTC. It yields the protein CASTLEDLSSYEQYF.

This clone was seen a single time. The J gene is TRBJ1-5, the V gene TRBV5-6; 10 nucleotides align to TRBD1. Germline V gives CDR1 SGHDT, CDR2 YYEEEE. The CDR3 extends over 16 amino acids. V lost 5 bases, J lost 4 bases, and 9 bases stayed unmatched. The CDR3 region has the DNA TGTGCCAGCAGTAATCGACAGGGGGCTTTAAATCAGCCCCAGCATTTT. Encoded protein: CASSNRQGALNQPQHF.

This chain joins TRBV7-6 and TRBJ1-1; TRBD1 matches at 9 bases. The CDR3 loop spans 14 amino acids. Looked up from germline, CDR1 is SGHVS and CDR2 is FNYEAQ. With 6 bases clipped from V and 3 bases from J, the junction kept 5 bases outside the gene matches. This chain's CDR3 is CASSSGQGYTEAFF. CDR3 nucleotide sequence: TGTGCCAGCAGTTCCGGACAGGGGTACACTGAAGCTTTCTTT.

This chain uses TRBV7-2 with TRBJ1-3; D not resolved. The CDR3 covers 14 residues. The V and J ends lost 10 bases and 5 bases respectively, with 18 bases between them. In germline, CDR1 is SGHTA, CDR2 FQGNSA. The CDR3 DNA reads as TGTGCCACCTCTCCTTCGAACCAAAGAAACACCATATATTTT. As protein: CATSPSNQRNTIYF.

This chain uses TRBV27 with TRBJ2-7; no reliable D call. Germline CDR1 reads MNHEY; CDR2 reads SMNVEV (reference sequence). The V gene lost 8 bases and the J gene lost 0 bases, with 8 bases spanning the gap. This CDR3 spans 12 amino acids. The DNA for the CDR3 is TGTGCCAGCTTTTCCAGCTCCTACGAGCAGTACTTC. It codes for CASFSSSYEQYF.

The CDR3 coding sequence is TGTGCCACCGCCAAGACTGCTTCTGGGGCCAACGTCCTGACTTTC. Its translation is CATAKTASGANVLTF. V usage is TRBV19 and J usage is TRBJ2-6; D gene unclear. The CDR3 spans 15 residues. Germline CDR1 and CDR2: LNHDA and SQIVND (reference sequence). V was pared by 10 bases and J by 1 base, with 14 bases between.

This rearrangement joins TRBV5-4 to TRBJ2-5; no firm D call. Germline CDR1 reads SGHNT; CDR2 reads YYREEE (reference sequence). Trimming took 5 bases from V and 5 from J, leaving 10 bases between them. The CDR3 spans 12 residues. For the CDR3, the DNA is TGTGCCAGCAGTTACTCAATGGAGACCCAGTACTTC. Residues: CASSYSMETQYF.

CDR3 protein: CASSLGSPEQFF. Here the CDR3 DNA reads TGTGCCAGCAGCTTAGGGTCCCCCGAGCAGTTCTTC. The chain employs TRBV7-6 and TRBJ2-1; unclear D gene. The CDR3 contains 12 residues. Germline V CDR1 and CDR2: SGHVS, FNYEAQ. V was trimmed by 1 base and J by 10 bases, leaving 8 bases between them.

The J gene is TRBJ2-2, the V gene TRBV19, with a tentative D call TRBD1 (6 bases). The CDR3 covers 16 residues. Per germline, CDR1 LNHDA and CDR2 SQIVND (reference sequence). Trimming removed 3 bases at V and 4 bases at J, with 15 bases between. CDR3 region: CASSIPTGFGTGELFF. In DNA, the CDR3 is TGTGCCAGTAGTATCCCTACAGGGTTTGGCACCGGGGAGCTGTTTTTT.

The chain joins TRBV4-3 to TRBJ2-3; tentatively, D is TRBD2 (6 bases). CDR3 size: 16 residues. Deletions cut 3 bases from V and 6 bases from J, with 19 bases between. Germline V CDR1 and CDR2: LGHNA, YSLEER. DNA of the CDR3: TGCGCCAGCAGCCAGGTACCGGGGGTATTTGGCGATACGCAGTATTTT. Amino acid sequence: CASSQVPGVFGDTQYF.

CDR3 nucleotide sequence: TGTGCCAGTAGTGAGCCGGGACAGGGACTCTCTGGGGCCAACGTCCTGACTTTC. Its protein is CASSEPGQGLSGANVLTF. The chain recombines TRBV19 with TRBJ2-6; 9 bases are a match to TRBD1. V gave up 5 bases and J gave up 0 bases; unmatched junction bases: 8. This CDR3 is built from 18 residues. The germline CDR1 and CDR2 sequences are LNHDA and SQIVND (reference sequence). Drawing the rest from reference TRBV19 and TRBJ2-6, the complete variable domain is DGGITQSPKYLFRKEGQNVTLSCEQNLNHDAMYWYRQDPGQGLRLIYYSQIVNDFQKGDIAEGYSVSREKKESFPLTVTSAQKNPTAFYLCASSEPGQGLSGANVLTFGAGSRLTVL.

V gene TRBV5-4 combines with J gene TRBJ2-1; D is perhaps TRBD2 (6 bases). CDR1 SGHNT and CDR2 YYREEE come from the germline V gene (reference sequence). The V end lost 5 bases, the J end lost 1 base, and 16 bases lay between the germline ends. The CDR3 covers 16 residues. CDR3 region: CASREFRDSSYNEQFF. DNA of the CDR3: TGTGCCAGCAGAGAGTTCCGGGACTCTTCCTACAATGAGCAGTTCTTC. Full variable domain (outside the CDR3, taken from reference TRBV5-4 and TRBJ2-1): ETGVTQSPTHLIKTRGQQVTLRCSSQSGHNTVSWYQQALGQGPQFIFQYYREEENGRGNFPPRFSGLQFPNYSSELNVNALELDDSALYLCASREFRDSSYNEQFFGPGTRLTVL.

The V gene is TRBV7-2, the J gene TRBJ1-1; no firm D call. There are 13 residues in the CDR3. Germline CDR1 SGHTA, CDR2 FQGNSA. The V and J ends lost 1 base and 0 bases respectively, with 3 bases between them. CDR3 coding DNA: TGTGCCAGCAGCTTAGATATGAACACTGAAGCTTTCTTT. It yields the protein CASSLDMNTEAFF. Full variable domain (rest looked up from reference TRBV7-2 and TRBJ1-1): GAGVSQSPSNKVTEKGKDVELRCDPISGHTALYWYRQSLGQGLEFLIYFQGNSAPDKSGLPSDRFSAERTGGSVSTLTIQRTQQEDSAVYLCASSLDMNTEAFFGQGTRLTVV.

This clone was picked up one time. The chain carries TRBV28 and TRBJ2-1; 7 bases align to TRBD2. Unmatched junction bases numbered 5, after V lost 3 bases and J lost 9 bases. The CDR3 loop spans 13 amino acids. Per germline, CDR1 MDHEN and CDR2 SYDVKM. CDR3 nucleotide sequence: TGTGCCAGCAGTTTCCCCGGGGGGAGTGAGCAGTTCTTC. Translation gives CASSFPGGSEQFF.

This clone was detected only a few times. The CDR3 here is CASSLYQGGGQPQHF. CDR3 nucleotides: TGCGCCAGCAGCTTGTATCAGGGGGGCGGTCAGCCCCAGCATTTT. J is TRBJ1-5 and V is TRBV5-1; 7 nucleotides align to TRBD1. This CDR3 region has 15 residues. Per germline, CDR1 SGHRS and CDR2 YFSETQ. The junction had 7 bases not matched to a gene; V was cut back by 1 base and J by 6 bases. The variable domain in full, with the rest retrieved from reference TRBV5-1 and TRBJ1-5, is KAGVTQTPRYLIKTRGQQVTLSCSPISGHRSVSWYQQTPGQGLQFLFEYFSETQRNKGNFPGRFSGRQFSNSRSEMNVSTLELGDSALYLCASSLYQGGGQPQHFGDGTRLSIL.

The gene calls are TRBV29-1 and TRBJ2-5; weak D call: TRBD1 (5 bases). This CDR3 contains 14 residues. Trimming took off 5 bases at V and 4 bases at J, with 17 bases between the two ends. Germline V gene lookup returns CDR1 SQVTM and CDR2 ANQGSEA. CDR3 sequence: CSVSAQGISETQYF. In DNA form, the CDR3 reads TGCAGCGTTTCCGCCCAGGGTATCTCAGAGACCCAGTACTTC.

This chain connects TRBV18 to TRBJ1-5, with unresolved D. This CDR3 spans 13 amino acids. The V gene's germline CDR1 is KGHSH and CDR2 LQKENI. V gave up 2 bases and J gave up 4 bases, with 6 bases separating them. The CDR3 DNA reads as TGTGCCAGCTCACCAGACGTAAATCAGCCCCAGCATTTT. This gives the protein CASSPDVNQPQHF.

The chain is built from TRBV7-2 and TRBJ1-3; the D gene is possibly TRBD1 (5 bases). Trimming shortened V by 8 bases and J by 0 bases, and 14 bases separated the two germline ends. The CDR3 has 15 amino acids. Germline assignment: CDR1 SGHTA and CDR2 FQGNSA. The CDR3 reads CASSRGILSGNTIYF. In DNA form, the CDR3 reads TGTGCCAGCTCCCGGGGCATCCTCTCTGGAAACACCATATATTTT.

The rearrangement joins TRBV7-2 to TRBJ2-3; 14 positions agree with TRBD2. This CDR3 spans 19 amino acids. J lost 0 bases, V lost 5 bases, and 10 bases had no gene match. Germline-derived CDR1 and CDR2 are SGHTA and FQGNSA. The DNA of the CDR3 is TGTGCCAGCAGCCTCTGGGGACTAGCGGGGGCATCTAGCACAGATACGCAGTATTTT. Translated: CASSLWGLAGASSTDTQYF. Filled out from reference TRBV7-2 and TRBJ2-3, the complete variable domain reads GAGVSQSPSNKVTEKGKDVELRCDPISGHTALYWYRQSLGQGLEFLIYFQGNSAPDKSGLPSDRFSAERTGGSVSTLTIQRTQQEDSAVYLCASSLWGLAGASSTDTQYFGPGTRLTVL.

The chain joins TRBV7-6 to TRBJ1-2; 9 bases line up with TRBD1. The V gene's germline CDR1 is SGHVS and CDR2 FNYEAQ. The ends lost 5 bases at V and 7 bases at J; junction bases unmatched: 14. CDR3 length: 16 amino acids. This chain's CDR3 is CASSPEGRDRAFGYTF. CDR3 coding DNA: TGTGCCAGCAGCCCCGAAGGCCGGGACAGGGCGTTTGGCTACACCTTC.

This chain joins TRBV29-1 and TRBJ2-1; tentative D call: TRBD2 (6 bases). The CDR3 covers 14 residues. Per germline, CDR1 SQVTM and CDR2 ANQGSEA. Trimming took off 4 bases at V and 5 bases at J, with 15 bases between the two ends. The CDR3: CSVGGGRLDNEQFF. The CDR3 DNA follows: TGCAGCGTTGGAGGAGGGAGGCTGGACAATGAGCAGTTCTTC.

In regard to this clone: Its ends do not fully match the called genes, so a read error is possible. The chain carries TRBV2 and TRBJ2-7, with D perhaps assigned TRBD1 or TRBD2 (6 bases each). Looked up from germline, CDR1 is SNHLY and CDR2 is FYNNEI. This CDR3 contains 17 residues. CDR3 DNA sequence: TGTGCCAGCAGCGAAGCCGAGGGGGGAAGTTACTCCTACGAGCAGTACTTC. It is translated as CASSEAEGGSYSYEQYF.

The chain joins TRBV5-8 to TRBJ1-2; D possibly corresponds to TRBD1 (6 bases). The CDR3 extends over 13 amino acids. In germline, CDR1 is SGHTS, CDR2 YDEGEE. V shed 3 bases and J shed 4 bases, with 10 bases lying between them. CDR3 region: CASSYTGTYGYTF. The DNA of the CDR3 is TGTGCCAGCAGCTACACAGGGACCTATGGCTACACCTTC. Drawing the rest from reference TRBV5-8 and TRBJ1-2, the complete variable domain is EAGVTQSPTHLIKTRGQQATLRCSPISGHTSVYWYQQALGLGLQFLLWYDEGEERNRGNFPPRFSGRQFPNYSSELNVNALELEDSALYLCASSYTGTYGYTFGSGTRLTVV.